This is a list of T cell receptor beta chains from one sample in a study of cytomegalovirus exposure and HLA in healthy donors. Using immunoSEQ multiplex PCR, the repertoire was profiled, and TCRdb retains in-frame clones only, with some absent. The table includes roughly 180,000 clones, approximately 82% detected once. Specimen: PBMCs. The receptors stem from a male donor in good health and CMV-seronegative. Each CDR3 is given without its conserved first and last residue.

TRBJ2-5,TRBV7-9,ASSPTGVQQETQY
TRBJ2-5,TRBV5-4,ASSAGQGRQTQY
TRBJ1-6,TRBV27,ASRPRTDNSPLH
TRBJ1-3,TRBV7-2,ASSYTGRSGNTIY
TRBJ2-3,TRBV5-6,ASSFPPLAGSTDTQY
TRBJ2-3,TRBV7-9,ASSSGGWADTQY
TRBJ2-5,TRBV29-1,SVAREETQY
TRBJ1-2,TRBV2,ASSDTAKGYT
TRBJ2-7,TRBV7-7,ASSSNPGLALHEQY
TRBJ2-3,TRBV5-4,ASYKDSPTDTQY